This TCR beta chain was retrieved from a study of tumor-infiltrating lymphocytes in primary liver carcinoma. Study context: All patients, whether men or women, fell within 30 to 69 years of age.

With V trimmed by 5 bases and J by 5 bases, 8 bases remained unmatched. This CDR3 comprises 15 residues. Unsorted whole blood yielded blood RNA, and germline DNA was extracted as well. Using a constant-region primer together with ProtoScript II reverse transcriptase, TCR beta cDNA was made from 450 to 600 ng of total RNA. Three nested multiplex PCR rounds, a slightly modified ARM-PCR method, built the TCR beta libraries. Researchers ran the first two PCR rounds for roughly 11 cycles each with TRBV1-TRBV30 forward primers and a C-beta reverse primer. TCRdb ran MiXCR on the multiplex PCR reads and lists one entry per CDR3 protein. The sample has 330,000 or so distinct CDR3 sequences, 65% seen once. At least ten counts were recorded for this clonotype.

The sequence was collected from a man aged 35 to 55 with primary liver carcinoma and hepatitis B virus infection. The V and J genes are TRBV12-3 or TRBV12-4 and TRBJ2-1, with 8 positions matching TRBD1. Sequenced material: peripheral blood. CDR3 sequence: CASSPRTGINNEQFF. In DNA form, the CDR3 reads TGTGCCAGCAGTCCGCGGACAGGGATTAACAATGAGCAGTTCTTC.